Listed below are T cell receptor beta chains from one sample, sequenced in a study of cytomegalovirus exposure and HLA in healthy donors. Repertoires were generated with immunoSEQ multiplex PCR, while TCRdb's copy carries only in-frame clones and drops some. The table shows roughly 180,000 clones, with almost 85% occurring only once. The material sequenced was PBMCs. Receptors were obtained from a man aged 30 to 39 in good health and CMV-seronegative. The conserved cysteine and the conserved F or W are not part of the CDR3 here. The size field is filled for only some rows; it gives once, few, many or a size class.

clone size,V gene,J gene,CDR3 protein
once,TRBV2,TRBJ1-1,ASSLQGNTEAF
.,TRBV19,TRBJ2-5,ASSDPGQGGGETQY
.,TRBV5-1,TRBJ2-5,ASSGEETQY
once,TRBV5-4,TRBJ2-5,ASKRTGGAGETQY
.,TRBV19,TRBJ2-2,ASERRVDTGELF
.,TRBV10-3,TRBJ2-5,AISESGEETQY
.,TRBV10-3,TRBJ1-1,AIRPGAQNTEAF
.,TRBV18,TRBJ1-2,ASSPSAQGAYGYT
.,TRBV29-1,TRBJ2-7,SVTKAGTGKVQY
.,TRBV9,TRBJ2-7,ASSVEGTGYSHEQY
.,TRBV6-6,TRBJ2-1,ASSSYYNEQF
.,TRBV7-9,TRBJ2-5,ASSLMQGEETQY
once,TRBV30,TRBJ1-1,AWSTSLNTEAF
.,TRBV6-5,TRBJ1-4,ASSYSPGGNEKLF
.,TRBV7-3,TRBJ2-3,ASSYGTSPSTDTQY
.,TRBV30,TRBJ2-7,AGLDRLPEQY
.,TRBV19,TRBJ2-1,ASNRQGTYNEQF
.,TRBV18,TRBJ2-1,ASSPLGGRAGNEQF
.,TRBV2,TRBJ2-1,ASRTGTAVYNEQF
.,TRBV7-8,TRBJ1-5,ASSRTADNQPQH
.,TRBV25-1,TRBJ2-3,ASGQSTDTQY
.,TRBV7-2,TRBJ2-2,ASSSKQLGASGRTGELF
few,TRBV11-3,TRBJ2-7,ASSPRVDEQY
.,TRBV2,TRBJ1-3,ASSEPSSGISSGNTIY
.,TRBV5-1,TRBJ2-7,ASSQDRGVYEQY
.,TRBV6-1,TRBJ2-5,ASSVGQGWGETQY
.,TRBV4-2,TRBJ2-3,ASSQLLALVTDTQY
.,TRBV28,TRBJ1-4,ASSETATNEKLF
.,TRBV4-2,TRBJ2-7,ASSQGSGYYEQY
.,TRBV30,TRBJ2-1,AWSVRGLVSNEQF
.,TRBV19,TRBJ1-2,ASSLQGYGGYT
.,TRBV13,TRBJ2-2,ASSQGPTGELF
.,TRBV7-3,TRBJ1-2,ASSSDGTYGYT
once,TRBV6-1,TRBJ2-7,ASRSGSYEQY
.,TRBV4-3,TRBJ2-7,ASSQDLAVDEQY
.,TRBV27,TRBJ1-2,ASSLRGPTNYGYT
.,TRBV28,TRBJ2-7,ASRSGGRRAREQY
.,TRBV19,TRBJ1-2,ASSIGDRGILFHGYT
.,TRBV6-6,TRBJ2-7,ASTPGPGTLYEQY
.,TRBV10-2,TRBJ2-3,ASSPTRGRTDTQY
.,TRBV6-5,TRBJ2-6,ASSYMRDSGANVLT
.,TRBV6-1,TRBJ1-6,ASTTETDSPLH
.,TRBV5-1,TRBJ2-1,ASSLVSEQF
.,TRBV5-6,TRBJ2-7,ASSLPASGSYEQY
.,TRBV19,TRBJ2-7,ASSISDAGVSYEQY
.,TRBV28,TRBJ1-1,ASSQTTGTGISGEAF